Below are 2 T cell receptor beta chains sequenced from a single sample in a study of CD8 T cells in ankylosing spondylitis. TCRdb used MiXCR to reprocess the 5' RACE reads, holding one entry per CDR3 protein. The sample has 250,000 or so distinct CDR3 sequences; over 9.5% are singletons. The sample was blood, either unsorted or a sorted T cell fraction (not recorded which). The receptor set was obtained from a male donor with ankylosing spondylitis or in good health (not recorded which).

The rearrangement uses TRBV27 and TRBJ2-1, with D possibly matching TRBD1 (6 bases). Trimming removed 4 bases from V and 2 bases from J, with 9 bases in between. Germline V lookup: CDR1 MNHEY, CDR2 SMNVEV (reference sequence). The CDR3 is 14 amino acids. The chain's CDR3 is CASSSDSPYNEQFF. CDR3 coding DNA: TGTGCCAGCAGTTCGGACAGTCCCTACAATGAGCAGTTCTTC.

The gene calls are TRBV7-9 and TRBJ1-1; unclear D gene. V lost 7 bases to trimming and J lost 6 bases, with 18 bases between them. CDR1 SEHNR and CDR2 FQNEAQ come from the germline V gene (reference sequence). CDR3 length: 14 amino acids. This CDR3 is CASTGESAVSEAFF. CDR3 DNA: TGTGCCAGCACCGGAGAATCGGCCGTCTCTGAAGCTTTCTTT.